This T cell receptor beta chain was captured in a study of STAT5B mutations in CD4+ large granular lymphocyte leukemia. Study summary: Among healthy donors, a particular HLA allele went with more CDR3 'QG' motifs. General study findings and limits: CD4-sorted patient repertoires seemed more clonal than healthy CD4+ repertoires.

This was a survey-level run. The authors' processing: Lowest detectable productive clonotype frequency was 2.59 x 10-5. Clones were sequenced by immunoSEQ multiplex PCR, and TCRdb holds only the in-frame ones, with some missing. That table is the source of V, J and clone size, and D and trimming were worked out from the DNA. The sample has 25,000 to 35,000 clones, around 71% seen once; the top ten hold roughly 0.43%. Germline loops: CDR1 MGHRA, CDR2 YSYEKL. Trimming cost V 0 bases and J 7 bases; bases outside gene matches: 8. The CDR3 is made up of 16 amino acids. On this clone itself: Its antigen is not identified.

This clonotype was obtained from a human donor in good health. The sample was CD4+ T cells from blood buffy coats. The rearrangement links TRBV4-1 to TRBJ2-3; 9 nucleotides agree with TRBD2. CDR3 sequence (DNA): TGCGCCAGCAGCCAAGATTTAGGACTAGCGTCAAATACGCAGTATTTT. Its protein product is CASSQDLGLASNTQYF.